This passage covers 32 T cell receptor beta chains from one sample sequenced in a study of T cells of healthy individuals (dated by TCRdb to 2016 to 2018). Libraries were built with 5' RACE. Data came from an Illumina MiSeq. TCRdb's own reprocessing of the public reads used fastp at Q25 and MiXCR and kept productive beta chains. Identical CDR3 proteins give one entry, which carries the most common genes and DNA. Across this sample there are around 98,000 distinct CDR3 sequences, with roughly 15% seen only once. The ten most abundant clones make up around 6.5% of the sample. The source of these receptors is a human donor in good health.

The chain combines TRBV29-1 with TRBJ1-1; 7 nucleotides agree with TRBD1. Germline-derived CDR1 and CDR2 are SQVTM and ANQGSEA. This CDR3 region has 11 residues. V trimming: 3 bases; J trimming: 5 bases; junction bases outside the gene matches: 0. The CDR3 sequence is CSVETGTEAFF. For the CDR3, the DNA is TGCAGCGTTGAGACAGGGACTGAAGCTTTCTTT.

The rearrangement joins TRBV24-1 to TRBJ1-1, with D possibly being TRBD1 (6 bases). CDR1 KGHDR and CDR2 SFDVKD come from the germline V gene. The CDR3 contains 14 residues. V dropped 8 bases and J dropped 0 bases, with 12 bases sitting between them. DNA for the CDR3: TGTGCCACCATAGGGGGGCCAATGAACACTGAAGCTTTCTTT. Encoded protein: CATIGGPMNTEAFF.

The chain is built from TRBV27 and TRBJ2-3; 9 bases are a match to TRBD2. The CDR3 runs 16 residues. J gave up 4 bases and V 6 bases, and 11 bases lay outside the gene matches. The germline CDR1 and CDR2 sequences are MNHEY and SMNVEV (reference sequence). The CDR3 DNA reads as TGTGCCAGCAGGGGGACTAGCCAAGGTTGGGCAGATACGCAGTATTTT. Its protein product is CASRGTSQGWADTQYF.

A few counts support this clonotype. The J gene is TRBJ2-5, the V gene TRBV6-5; D tentatively fits TRBD1 or TRBD2 (5 bases each). With 6 bases removed from V and 5 bases from J, the gap between germline ends came to 16 bases. CDR3 length equals 14 residues. Germline V gives CDR1 MNHEY, CDR2 SVGAGI. This CDR3 is CASRLWGPTETQYF. In DNA, the CDR3 is TGTGCCAGCAGGCTATGGGGACCTACGGAGACCCAGTACTTC.

This clonotype occurred many times. The chain carries TRBV7-2 and TRBJ1-4, with 7 bases fitting TRBD1. The CDR3 runs 15 residues. CDR1 is SGHTA and CDR2 is FQGNSA in the germline V gene. The V segment lost 2 bases and the J segment 4 bases; nucleotides outside the gene matches: 4. For the CDR3, the DNA is TGTGCCAGCAGCTTACCTACAGGGGATAATGAAAAACTGTTTTTT. This encodes CASSLPTGDNEKLFF.

This clonotype was observed a handful of times. V is TRBV4-3 and J is TRBJ2-3, with TRBD2 matching 11 bases. Looked up from germline, CDR1 is LGHNA and CDR2 is YSLEER. J was trimmed by 4 bases and V by 0 bases; bases with no gene match: 12. The CDR3 is made up of 19 amino acids. In nucleotides, the CDR3 is TGCGCCAGCAGCCAAGAAATTAGCGGGAGGGGCGTTGGTCCAGATACGCAGTATTTT. Its protein product is CASSQEISGRGVGPDTQYF.

V and J are TRBV20-1 and TRBJ2-2; 9 nucleotides line up with TRBD1. J gave up 8 bases and V 3 bases, and 16 bases lay outside the gene matches. CDR1 DFQATT and CDR2 SNEGSKA come from the germline V gene (reference sequence). The CDR3 is made up of 17 amino acids. CDR3 sequence reads: CSASQWDRATSSGELFF. The DNA of the CDR3 is TGCAGTGCTAGCCAATGGGACAGGGCTACTAGCTCGGGGGAGCTGTTTTTT.

This clonotype was found a few times. This chain joins TRBV5-7 and TRBJ2-7; D is perhaps TRBD1 (5 bases). TRBV5-7 is annotated as an ORF whose role is uncertain. CDR3 size: 13 residues. V dropped 4 bases and J dropped 6 bases, with 14 bases sitting between them. CDR3 bases: TGTGCCAGCAGCCCATGGACAAATGGCGAGCAGTACTTC. It encodes CASSPWTNGEQYF.

The V gene is TRBV12-3 or TRBV12-4, the J gene TRBJ1-1; TRBD1 agrees at 7 bases. There are 17 residues in the CDR3. V dropped 4 bases and J dropped 4; count of bases not matched to a gene: 15. The CDR3 DNA sequence: TGTGCCAGCAGTTACCACAGGGGCCACGCCGTGGCCACTGAAGCTTTCTTT. It yields the protein CASSYHRGHAVATEAFF.

This rearrangement joins TRBV28 to TRBJ2-1; D unresolved. V lost 5 bases and J 10 bases, leaving 24 bases between the germline ends. The CDR3 consists of 16 residues. Looked up from germline, CDR1 is MDHEN and CDR2 is SYDVKM. CDR3 coding DNA: TGTGCCAGCAGTCCCCGGATACCGGCCACAAGACGGGAGCAGTTCTTC. It is translated as CASSPRIPATRREQFF.

The gene calls are TRBV7-8 and TRBJ2-3; D unclear. This CDR3 comprises 15 residues. Germline V gives CDR1 SGHVS, CDR2 FQNEAQ. The V end was cut by 8 bases, the J end by 3 bases, with 18 bases between. The CDR3 nucleotides are TGTGCCAGCCGCCGAGGTCTTAGTGAAACAGATACGCAGTATTTT. Translation: CASRRGLSETDTQYF.

The chain recombines TRBV18 with TRBJ2-7; 12 nucleotides align to TRBD2. This CDR3 spans 15 amino acids. CDR1 is KGHSH, CDR2 LQKENI, per germline. Germline trimming cut 4 bases from V and 4 bases from J; bases unmatched to any gene: 5. The CDR3 sequence: CASSQQGLAGYEQYF. The CDR3 nucleotides read TGTGCCAGCTCACAACAAGGACTAGCGGGGTACGAGCAGTACTTC.

This clonotype has at least ten counts. This chain links TRBV20-1 with TRBJ1-4, with D possibly TRBD1 on 5 matching bases. The ends were cut back, 6 bases at V and 4 bases at J, with 9 bases in the middle. The germline gives CDR1 DFQATT, CDR2 SNEGSKA (reference sequence). The CDR3 is 12 residues long. The CDR3 region has the DNA TGCAGTGCCCGAGGGGATAATGAAAAACTGTTTTTT. As protein: CSARGDNEKLFF.

This clonotype was seen repeatedly, ten times or more. The chain uses TRBV5-6 and TRBJ1-2, with D perhaps TRBD1 (6 bases). Per the germline V gene, CDR1 is SGHDT and CDR2 is YYEEEE. Trimming removed 5 bases at V and 6 bases at J, with 17 bases between. The CDR3 has 14 amino acids. CDR3 nucleotide sequence: TGTGCCAGCAGAATACCGGGGGCTCTGAATGGCTACACCTTC. Its protein is CASRIPGALNGYTF.

This clonotype has ten or more counts. The chain joins TRBV27 to TRBJ2-7; possibly TRBD2 for D (6 bases). Germline V gene lookup returns CDR1 MNHEY and CDR2 SMNVEV (reference sequence). The CDR3 covers 12 residues. V lost 5 bases to trimming and J lost 4 bases, with 9 bases between them. The CDR3 protein is CASSRRGYEQYF. DNA of the CDR3: TGTGCCAGCAGTAGGAGGGGTTACGAGCAGTACTTC.

The DNA of the CDR3 is TGTGCCAGCAGTGATGGGCGAGGGGGCGCGCAGCCCCAGCATTTT. Translated, it gives CASSDGRGGAQPQHF. The V call is TRBV2, the J call TRBJ1-5, with 7 bases matching TRBD1. Trimming at V came to 3 bases and at J to 7 bases, leaving 9 bases not matched to a gene. CDR1 and CDR2 (germline): SNHLY, FYNNEI. The CDR3 runs to 15 residues.

This clonotype appeared many times. J is TRBJ2-3 and V is TRBV4-3; D call uncertain. The length of the CDR3 is 13 residues. The germline V and J ends were trimmed by 1 base and 6 bases, with 8 bases remaining between them. Germline assignment: CDR1 LGHNA and CDR2 YSLEER. This CDR3 reads CASSQGTVDTQYF. In DNA form, the CDR3 reads TGCGCCAGCAGCCAAGGAACGGTGGATACGCAGTATTTT.

This clonotype was observed a few times. The V gene is TRBV7-2, the J gene TRBJ2-7, with TRBD1 identical over 7 bases. Looked up from germline, CDR1 is SGHTA and CDR2 is FQGNSA. The CDR3 is 13 residues long. Trimming removed 4 bases from V and 4 bases from J; junction bases left unmatched: 4. CDR3 DNA sequence: TGTGCCAGCAGCTCCCGGGACAGTTACGAGCAGTACTTC. Its translation: CASSSRDSYEQYF.

This clonotype was counted many times. The chain links TRBV9 to TRBJ2-1, with 8 bases lining up with TRBD1. Trimming cost V 0 bases and J 9 bases; bases outside gene matches: 14. The CDR3 consists of 17 residues. CDR1 is SGDLS and CDR2 is YYNGEE in the germline V gene. The CDR3 is CASSVAVRQGAFREQFF. CDR3 nucleotide sequence: TGTGCCAGCAGCGTAGCTGTTAGGCAGGGGGCTTTTCGTGAGCAGTTCTTC.

Many counts were recorded for this clonotype. This chain connects TRBV6-5 to TRBJ1-6; D is ambiguous. V lost 6 bases, J lost 9 bases, and 15 bases lay in between. CDR3 length equals 14 residues. Germline V gives CDR1 MNHEY, CDR2 SVGAGI. The CDR3 loop reads CASRITVGSSPLHF. CDR3 nucleotides: TGTGCCAGCAGAATTACAGTGGGGAGTTCACCCCTCCACTTT.

The V call is TRBV20-1, the J call TRBJ1-2; TRBD1 aligns across 8 bases. CDR1 is DFQATT, CDR2 SNEGSKA, per germline (reference sequence). This CDR3 comprises 15 residues. The J segment lost 4 bases and the V segment lost 4 bases, leaving 11 bases of the junction unmatched. The CDR3 DNA follows: TGCAGTGCTATTAGGGACAGGCCCCGTGTCTATGGCTACACCTTC. This sequence encodes CSAIRDRPRVYGYTF.

This clonotype was counted a few times. V gene TRBV6-5 combines with J gene TRBJ1-2; perhaps TRBD1 as D (6 bases). CDR1 is MNHEY, CDR2 SVGAGI, per germline. Trimming removed 4 bases at V and 1 base at J, with 10 bases between. CDR3 length: 14 residues. The DNA of the CDR3 is TGTGCCAGCAGTTCGTCAGGGGTTAACTATGGCTACACCTTC. Translating gives CASSSSGVNYGYTF.

This clonotype was counted at least ten times. The chain links TRBV12-5 to TRBJ2-5; D is possibly TRBD1 (6 bases). Trimming removed 11 bases at V and 2 bases at J, with 12 bases between. Germline-derived CDR1 and CDR2 are LGHNT and FRNRAP. There are 12 residues in the CDR3. The CDR3 is CASQGFQETQYF. The CDR3, as DNA: TGTGCTTCCCAGGGGTTTCAAGAGACCCAGTACTTC.

This clonotype was recorded many times. This chain connects TRBV3-1 to TRBJ1-2; no firm D call. The CDR3 loop spans 17 amino acids. Germline CDR1 reads LGHDT; CDR2 reads YNNKEL (reference sequence). Trimming shortened V by 1 base and J by 2 bases, and 17 bases separated the two germline ends. The CDR3 DNA reads as TGTGCCAGCAGCCAAGCGCTGACCTTAACAGTCAACTATGGCTACACCTTC. It specifies CASSQALTLTVNYGYTF. Full variable domain (outside the CDR3, taken from reference TRBV3-1 and TRBJ1-2): DTAVSQTPKYLVTQMGNDKSIKCEQNLGHDTMYWYKQDSKKFLKIMFSYNNKELIINETVPNRFSPKSPDKAHLNLHINSLELGDSAVYFCASSQALTLTVNYGYTFGSGTRLTVV.

The rearrangement joins TRBV7-2 to TRBJ2-2; 7 bases are a match to TRBD2. Germline CDR1 and CDR2: SGHTA and FQGNSA. After removal of 5 bases from V and 6 bases from J, the junction contained 12 bases not matched to a gene. CDR3 length equals 16 residues. The CDR3 loop reads CASSRTGTTPPGELFF. The CDR3, as DNA: TGTGCCAGCAGCCGAACCGGGACTACCCCTCCCGGGGAGCTGTTTTTT.

The chain recombines TRBV18 with TRBJ2-5, with a possible D match to TRBD2 (5 bases). CDR3 length: 15 residues. The V end lost 8 bases, the J end lost 5 bases, and 21 bases lay between the germline ends. Germline CDR1 is KGHSH and CDR2 is LQKENI. The CDR3 sequence is CASLPQVGVRETQYF. In nucleotides, the CDR3 is TGTGCCAGCCTCCCCCAGGTCGGGGTCCGGGAGACCCAGTACTTC.

The rearrangement joins TRBV7-2 to TRBJ2-1; no clear D gene. This CDR3 spans 12 amino acids. CDR1 and CDR2 (germline): SGHTA, FQGNSA. V was trimmed by 1 base and J by 12 bases, leaving 10 bases between them. CDR3 residues: CASSLDVLPQFF. In DNA, the CDR3 is TGTGCCAGCAGCTTAGATGTTCTTCCGCAGTTCTTC.

This clonotype was detected only a few times. The J gene is TRBJ2-2, the V gene TRBV4-2; D might be TRBD1 or TRBD2, each matching 7 bases. The ends were cut back, 5 bases at V and 6 bases at J, with 13 bases in the middle. Germline assignment: CDR1 LGHNA and CDR2 YNFKEQ. This CDR3 has 14 residues. CDR3 in DNA: TGTGCCAGCAGCGTCCAGGGGGGGCCCGGGGAGCTGTTTTTT. Translating it yields CASSVQGGPGELFF.

There are many counts of this clonotype. The genes are TRBV29-1 and TRBJ2-6; D remains ambiguous. Germline V CDR1 and CDR2: SQVTM, ANQGSEA. The CDR3 covers 13 residues. V was pared by 6 bases and J by 0 bases, with 6 bases between. CDR3 nucleotides: TGCAGCGTGTTTAACTCTGGGGCCAACGTCCTGACTTTC. It yields the protein CSVFNSGANVLTF.

In this sample, this clonotype turned up a few times. The chain links TRBV28 to TRBJ2-3; D gene ambiguous. Germline V gives CDR1 MDHEN, CDR2 SYDVKM. Trimming cost V 11 bases and J 2 bases, with 14 bases left between them. The CDR3 has 13 amino acids. CDR3 nucleotide sequence: TGTGCCTGCTTTAAGGGTCCCACAGATACGCAGTATTTT. Residues: CACFKGPTDTQYF.

The chain couples TRBV10-3 to TRBJ2-7, with 12 bases lining up with TRBD2. The CDR3 extends over 14 amino acids. Germline V gives CDR1 ENHRY, CDR2 SYGVKD. V was pared by 6 bases and J by 2 bases, with 2 bases of the junction left unmatched. The CDR3 loop is CAISLAGGTYEQYF. In nucleotides, the CDR3 is TGTGCCATCAGCCTAGCGGGAGGGACCTACGAGCAGTACTTC.

This clonotype has ten or more counts. The rearrangement joins TRBV4-1 to TRBJ2-7; the match to TRBD1 covers 8 bases. Germline-derived CDR1 and CDR2 are MGHRA and YSYEKL. The J segment lost 0 bases and the V segment lost 0 bases, leaving 4 bases of the junction unmatched. The CDR3 loop spans 16 amino acids. The CDR3 DNA sequence: TGCGCCAGCAGCCAAGATAGGCAGGGGGCCTCCTACGAGCAGTACTTC. Protein sequence: CASSQDRQGASYEQYF.